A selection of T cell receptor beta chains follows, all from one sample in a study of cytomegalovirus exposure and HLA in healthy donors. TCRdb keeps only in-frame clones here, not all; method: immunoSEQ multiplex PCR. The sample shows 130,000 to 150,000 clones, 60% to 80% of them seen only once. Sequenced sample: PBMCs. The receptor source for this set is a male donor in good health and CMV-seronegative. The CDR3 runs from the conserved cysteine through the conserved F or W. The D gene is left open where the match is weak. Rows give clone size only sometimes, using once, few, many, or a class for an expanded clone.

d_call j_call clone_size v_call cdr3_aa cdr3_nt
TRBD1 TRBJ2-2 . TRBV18 CASSPQRTGRGGELFF TGTGCCAGCTCACCACAGAGGACAGGGAGAGGCGGGGAGCTGTTTTTT
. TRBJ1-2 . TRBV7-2 CASSLTGTLQGGYTF TGTGCCAGCAGCTTAACTGGGACACTCCAAGGAGGCTACACCTTC
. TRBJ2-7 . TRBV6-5 CASSYSFSPSYEQYF TGTGCCAGCAGTTATAGTTTCTCTCCTTCCTACGAGCAGTACTTC
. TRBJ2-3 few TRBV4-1 CASSQDHRVTDTQYF TGCGCCAGCAGCCAAGATCACAGGGTGACGGATACGCAGTATTTT
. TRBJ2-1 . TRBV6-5 CASRSPGNEQFF TGTGCCAGCCGCTCACCAGGGAATGAGCAGTTCTTC
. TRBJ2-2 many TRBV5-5 CASSYDRNTGELFF TGTGCCAGCAGCTATGACAGGAACACCGGGGAGCTGTTTTTT
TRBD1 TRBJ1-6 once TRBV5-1 CASSLRGRGDNSPLHF TGCGCCAGCAGCTTGAGGGGGCGAGGGGATAATTCACCCCTCCACTTT
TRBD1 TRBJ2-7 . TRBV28 CASSPQGQGTYEQYF TGTGCCAGCAGTCCTCAGGGACAGGGGACCTACGAGCAGTACTTC
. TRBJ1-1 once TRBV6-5 CASSFISGNTEAFF TGTGCCAGCAGTTTCATTAGCGGGAACACTGAAGCTTTCTTT
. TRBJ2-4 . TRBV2 CASRTDWENIQYF TGTGCCAGCAGAACGGACTGGGAAAACATTCAGTACTTC
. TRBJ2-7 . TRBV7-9 CASSFTGSYEQYF TGTGCCAGCAGCTTTACCGGTTCCTACGAGCAGTACTTC
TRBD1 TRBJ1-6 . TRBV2 CATQRDRADSPLHF TGTGCCACCCAACGGGACAGGGCCGATTCACCCCTCCACTTT
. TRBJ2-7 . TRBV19 CASSIGQGPSYEQYF TGTGCCAGTAGTATTGGGCAGGGGCCCTCCTACGAGCAGTACTTC
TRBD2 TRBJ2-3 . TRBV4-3 CASSHGTSGGDTQYF TGCGCCAGCAGCCATGGGACTAGCGGGGGGGATACGCAGTATTTT
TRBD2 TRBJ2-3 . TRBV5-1 CASSAGTSGTDTQYF TGCGCCAGCTCTGCCGGGACTAGCGGGACAGATACGCAGTATTTT
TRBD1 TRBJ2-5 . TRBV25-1 CASSDYDRGGGTQYF TGTGCCAGCAGTGACTATGACAGGGGGGGCGGGACCCAGTACTTC
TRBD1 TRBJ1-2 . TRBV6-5 CASSSPRDSGYGYTF TGTGCCAGCAGTTCTCCCCGGGACAGCGGATATGGCTACACCTTC
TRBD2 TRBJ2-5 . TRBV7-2 CASSLGIRLAGQETQYF TGTGCCAGCAGCCTGGGGATAAGACTAGCGGGCCAAGAGACCCAGTACTTC
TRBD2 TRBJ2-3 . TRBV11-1 CATPTTSTSGGVDTQYF TGTGCCACCCCGACGACCAGCACTAGCGGGGGGGTCGATACGCAGTATTTT
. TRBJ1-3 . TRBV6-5 CASSYGGGNTIYF TGTGCCAGCAGTTACGGGGGAGGGAACACCATATATTTT
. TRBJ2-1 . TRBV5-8 CASKRGSTRQYNEQFF TGTGCCAGCAAAAGGGGGAGCACCCGGCAGTACAATGAGCAGTTCTTC
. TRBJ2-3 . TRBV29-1 CSVGGARDTQYF TGCAGCGTTGGTGGTGCCAGGGATACGCAGTATTTT
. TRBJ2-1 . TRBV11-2 CASSLVGASYNEQFF TGTGCCAGCAGCTTGGTGGGGGCCTCCTACAATGAGCAGTTCTTC
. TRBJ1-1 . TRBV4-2 CASSREAGRGNTEAFF TGTGCCAGCAGCCGAGAGGCAGGGAGGGGGAACACTGAAGCTTTCTTT
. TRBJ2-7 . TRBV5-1 CAHPMGSCEQYF TGCGCCCATCCGATGGGGAGTTGCGAGCAGTACTTC
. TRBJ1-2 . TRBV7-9 CASSSPRSLQAYGYTF TGTGCCAGCAGCTCCCCACGAAGCCTACAGGCCTATGGCTACACCTTC
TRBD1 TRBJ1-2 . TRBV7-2 CASSLAAGTGISRGYTF TGTGCCAGCAGCTTAGCTGCCGGGACAGGGATCTCCCGCGGCTACACCTTC
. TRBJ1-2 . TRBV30 CAWSKEMSDYGYTF TGTGCCTGGAGTAAGGAGATGAGCGACTATGGCTACACCTTC
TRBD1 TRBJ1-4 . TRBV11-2 CASSAWTGGNEKLFF TGTGCCAGCAGCGCTTGGACAGGGGGCAATGAAAAACTGTTTTTT
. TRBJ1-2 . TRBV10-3 CAISGGEGSLYGYTF TGTGCCATCAGTGGCGGGGAGGGAAGTCTTTATGGCTACACCTTC
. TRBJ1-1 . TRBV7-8 CASSSGLWTEAFF TGTGCCAGCAGCTCCGGTCTGTGGACTGAAGCTTTCTTT
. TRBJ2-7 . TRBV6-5 CATSYSYEQYF TGTGCCACGTCGTATTCCTACGAGCAGTACTTC
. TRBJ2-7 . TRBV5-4 CASSLYSGEQYF TGTGCCAGCAGCTTATATTCGGGCGAGCAGTACTTC
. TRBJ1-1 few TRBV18 CASSPPGNTEAFF TGTGCCAGCTCACCCCCAGGGAACACTGAAGCTTTCTTT
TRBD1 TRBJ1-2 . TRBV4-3 CASSQGTGSRNYGYTF TGCGCCAGCAGCCAAGGGACAGGGTCCCGGAACTATGGCTACACCTTC
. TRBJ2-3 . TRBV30 CAWSLRPDTQYF TGTGCCTGGAGCCTGAGGCCAGATACGCAGTATTTT
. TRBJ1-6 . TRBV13 CASSSGRGNSPLHF TGTGCCAGCAGCTCTGGGAGGGGAAATTCACCCCTCCACTTT
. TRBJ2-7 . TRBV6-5 CASSYSRGPYEQYF TGTGCCAGCAGTTACTCGAGAGGTCCCTACGAGCAGTACTTC
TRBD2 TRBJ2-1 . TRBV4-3 CASSQDRLGGGEQFF TGCGCCAGCAGCCAAGACAGGTTAGGCGGGGGTGAGCAGTTCTTC
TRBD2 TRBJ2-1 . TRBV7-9 CASSLLAGGLYNEQFF TGTGCCAGCAGCCTCCTAGCGGGGGGGCTTTACAATGAGCAGTTCTTC
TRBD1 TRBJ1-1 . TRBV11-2 CASCRTGVNTEAFF TGTGCCAGCTGTCGAACAGGGGTGAACACTGAAGCTTTCTTT
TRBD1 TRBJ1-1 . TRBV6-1 CATRDRGPITEAFF TGTGCCACCCGGGACAGGGGGCCTATCACTGAAGCTTTCTTT